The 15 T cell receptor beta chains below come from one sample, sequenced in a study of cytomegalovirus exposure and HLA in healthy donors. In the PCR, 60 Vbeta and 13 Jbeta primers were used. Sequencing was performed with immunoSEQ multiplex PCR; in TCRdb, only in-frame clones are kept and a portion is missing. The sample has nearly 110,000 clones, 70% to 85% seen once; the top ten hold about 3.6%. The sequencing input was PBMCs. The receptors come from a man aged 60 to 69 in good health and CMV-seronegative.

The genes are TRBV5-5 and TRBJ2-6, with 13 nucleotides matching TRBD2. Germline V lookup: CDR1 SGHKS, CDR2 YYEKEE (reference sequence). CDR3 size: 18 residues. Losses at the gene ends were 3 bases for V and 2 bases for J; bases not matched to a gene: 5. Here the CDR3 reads CASSSRLAGGAGANVLTF. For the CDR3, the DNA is TGTGCCAGCAGCTCCCGACTAGCGGGGGGCGCTGGGGCCAACGTCCTGACTTTC.

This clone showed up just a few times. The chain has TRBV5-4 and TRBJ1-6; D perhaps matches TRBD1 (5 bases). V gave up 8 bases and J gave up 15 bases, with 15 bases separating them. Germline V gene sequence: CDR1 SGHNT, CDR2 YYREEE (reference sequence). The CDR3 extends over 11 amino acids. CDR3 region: CASPRPGGLHF. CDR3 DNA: TGTGCCAGTCCGAGGCCGGGGGGCCTCCACTTT.

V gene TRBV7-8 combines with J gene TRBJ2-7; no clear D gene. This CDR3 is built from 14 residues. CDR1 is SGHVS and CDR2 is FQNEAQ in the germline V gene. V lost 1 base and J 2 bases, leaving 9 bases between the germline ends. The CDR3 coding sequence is TGTGCCAGCAGCTTAGTACAAGACACCTACGAGCAGTACTTC. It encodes CASSLVQDTYEQYF.

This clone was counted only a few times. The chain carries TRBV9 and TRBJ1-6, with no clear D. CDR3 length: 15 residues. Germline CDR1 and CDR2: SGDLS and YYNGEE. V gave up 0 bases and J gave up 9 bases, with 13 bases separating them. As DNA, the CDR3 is TGTGCCAGCAGCGTAGTCGGCGGGCCACCTTCACCCCTCCACTTT. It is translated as CASSVVGGPPSPLHF.

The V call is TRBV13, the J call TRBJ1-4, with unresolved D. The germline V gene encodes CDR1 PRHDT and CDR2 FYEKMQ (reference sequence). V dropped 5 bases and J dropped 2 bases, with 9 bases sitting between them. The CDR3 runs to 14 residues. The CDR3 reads CASSVRVTNEKLFF. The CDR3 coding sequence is TGTGCCAGCAGCGTGAGGGTTACTAATGAAAAACTGTTTTTT.

CDR3 DNA: TGTGCCAGCACCGGAGGACCAGTCGGGGAGCTGTTTTTT. Amino acid sequence: CASTGGPVGELFF. The chain uses TRBV2 and TRBJ2-2, with D tentatively TRBD2 (5 bases). The germline gives CDR1 SNHLY, CDR2 FYNNEI. V was pared by 7 bases and J by 7 bases, with 13 bases between. The CDR3 loop spans 13 amino acids.

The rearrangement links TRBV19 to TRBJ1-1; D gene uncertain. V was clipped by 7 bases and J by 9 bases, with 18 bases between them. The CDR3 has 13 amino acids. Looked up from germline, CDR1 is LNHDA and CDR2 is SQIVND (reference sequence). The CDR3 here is CASTPRAGGKAFF. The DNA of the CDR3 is TGTGCCAGTACCCCCCGGGCGGGAGGGAAAGCTTTCTTT. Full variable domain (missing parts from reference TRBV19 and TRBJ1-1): DGGITQSPKYLFRKEGQNVTLSCEQNLNHDAMYWYRQDPGQGLRLIYYSQIVNDFQKGDIAEGYSVSREKKESFPLTVTSAQKNPTAFYLCASTPRAGGKAFFGQGTRLTVV.

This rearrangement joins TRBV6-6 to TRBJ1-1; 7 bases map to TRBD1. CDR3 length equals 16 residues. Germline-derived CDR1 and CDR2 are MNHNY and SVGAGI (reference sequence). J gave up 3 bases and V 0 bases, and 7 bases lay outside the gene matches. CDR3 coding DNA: TGTGCCAGCAGTTACTCCAGGGGGACAGCTGACACTGAAGCTTTCTTT. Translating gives CASSYSRGTADTEAFF.

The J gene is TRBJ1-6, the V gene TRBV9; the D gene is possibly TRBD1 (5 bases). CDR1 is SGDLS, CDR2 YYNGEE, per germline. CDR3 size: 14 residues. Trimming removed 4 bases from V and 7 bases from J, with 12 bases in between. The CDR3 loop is CASSPQTANSPLHF. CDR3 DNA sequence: TGTGCCAGCAGCCCCCAGACAGCGAATTCACCCCTCCACTTT.

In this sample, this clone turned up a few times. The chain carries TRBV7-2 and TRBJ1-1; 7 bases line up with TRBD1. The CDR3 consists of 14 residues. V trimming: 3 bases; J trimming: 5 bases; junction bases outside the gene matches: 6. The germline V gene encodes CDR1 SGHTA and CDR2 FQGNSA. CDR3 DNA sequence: TGTGCCAGCAGCTTTGAGGGGGCTTGGACTGAAGCTTTCTTT. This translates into CASSFEGAWTEAFF.

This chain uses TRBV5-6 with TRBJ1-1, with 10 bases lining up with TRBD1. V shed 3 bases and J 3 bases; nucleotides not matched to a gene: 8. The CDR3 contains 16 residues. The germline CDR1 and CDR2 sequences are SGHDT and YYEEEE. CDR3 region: CASSSWPGTGDTEAFF. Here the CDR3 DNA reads TGTGCCAGCAGCTCATGGCCGGGGACAGGGGACACTGAAGCTTTCTTT.

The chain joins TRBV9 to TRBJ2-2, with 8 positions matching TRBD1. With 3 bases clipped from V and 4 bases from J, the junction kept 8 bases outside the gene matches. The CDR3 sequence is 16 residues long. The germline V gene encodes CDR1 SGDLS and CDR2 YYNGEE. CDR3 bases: TGTGCCAGCAGCGCCGGGGACAGGATTGCCACCGGGGAGCTGTTTTTT. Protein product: CASSAGDRIATGELFF.

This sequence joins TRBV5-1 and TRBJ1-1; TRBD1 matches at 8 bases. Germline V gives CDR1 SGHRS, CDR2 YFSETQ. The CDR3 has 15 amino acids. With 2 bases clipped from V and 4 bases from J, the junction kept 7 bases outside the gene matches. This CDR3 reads CASSFLGGQGTEAFF. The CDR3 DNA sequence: TGCGCCAGCAGCTTCTTAGGAGGACAGGGCACTGAAGCTTTCTTT.

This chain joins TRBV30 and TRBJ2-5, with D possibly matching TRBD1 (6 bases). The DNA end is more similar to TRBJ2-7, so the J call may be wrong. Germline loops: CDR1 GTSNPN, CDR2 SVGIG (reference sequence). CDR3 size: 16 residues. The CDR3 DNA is TGTGCCTGGAGTGTATCCTTCGGGACAAACTCCTACGAGCAGTACTTC. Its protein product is CAWSVSFGTNSYEQYF.

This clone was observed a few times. CDR3 sequence (DNA): TGTGTCTCAATGGCTAGCGGGGGACCAGCAGATACGCAGTATTTT. Its protein product is CVSMASGGPADTQYF. The chain employs TRBV7-2 and TRBJ2-3; 10 bases align to TRBD2. The CDR3 consists of 15 residues. CDR1 and CDR2 from the germline V gene are SGHTA and FQGNSA.